This T cell receptor beta chain is drawn from a study of T cell repertoires in cytomegalovirus infection. About the research overall: CMV infection and matching HLA type were both indicated by public TCR beta signatures.

V was clipped by 0 bases and J by 10 bases; unmatched bases: 3. CDR1 is SGHRS, CDR2 YFSETQ, per germline. The CDR3 is 12 amino acids. Study-level points and caveats: Summed frequency of shared TCR beta families picked out CMV carriers who also had the relevant HLA. In two of eight donors, the top clonotype was HLA-C-restricted CMV-specific.

This clonotype was seen many times. What it recognizes is unknown. TCRdb reanalysed the reads using MiXCR and keeps one entry per CDR3 protein. This sample has under 250,000 distinct CDR3 sequences, with 6.5% found just once. V gene TRBV5-1 combines with J gene TRBJ1-1, with TRBD1 matching 7 bases. The sequence was collected from a human donor in good health (CMV status not recorded). Some clones in this sample may be carry-over from other donors' samples. The sample taken for sequencing was PBMCs. The CDR3 DNA reads TGCGCCAGCAGCTTGGAGAACAGGGGAGCTTTCTTT. Amino acids: CASSLENRGAFF.